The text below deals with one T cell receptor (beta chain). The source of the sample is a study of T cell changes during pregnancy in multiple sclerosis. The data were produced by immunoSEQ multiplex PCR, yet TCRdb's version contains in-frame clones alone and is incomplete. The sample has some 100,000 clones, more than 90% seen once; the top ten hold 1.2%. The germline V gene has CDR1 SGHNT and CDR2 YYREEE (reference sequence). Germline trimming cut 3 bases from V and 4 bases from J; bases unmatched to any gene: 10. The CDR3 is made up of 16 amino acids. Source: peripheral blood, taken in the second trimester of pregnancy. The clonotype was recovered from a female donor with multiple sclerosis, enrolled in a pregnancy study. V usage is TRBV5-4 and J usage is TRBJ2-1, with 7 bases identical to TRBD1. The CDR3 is CASSSHWDSLYNEQFF. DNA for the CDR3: TGTGCCAGCAGCTCTCACTGGGACAGCCTATACAATGAGCAGTTCTTC.